The 13 T cell receptor beta chains below all came from one sample that was sequenced in a study of CD4 and CD8 cells across lung adenocarcinoma regions. TCRdb recomputed calls from the PCR reads with MiXCR, one row per CDR3 protein. The sample comprises 7,500 to 8,500 distinct CDR3 sequences, less than 50% of which are singletons, and about 30% rests with the top ten. Material: CD4+ T cells from the margin of a lung tumor. The origin of the receptors is a male donor with lung adenocarcinoma. The CD4 and CD8 labels of this study may be unreliable.

The sample holds many counts of this clonotype. This chain links TRBV6-5 with TRBJ1-1; 7 bases line up with TRBD1. CDR1 is MNHEY and CDR2 is SVGAGI in the germline V gene. J gave up 3 bases and V 4 bases, and 11 bases lay outside the gene matches. This CDR3 has 16 residues. CDR3 bases: TGTGCCAGCAGTTTCCATCTCAGGGGGTACGACACTGAAGCTTTCTTT. This codes for CASSFHLRGYDTEAFF.

The CDR3: CASSGTRGGAPTGALYF. CDR3 DNA: TGTGCCAGCAGTGGGACGAGGGGGGGGGCGCCTACCGGGGCGCTGTATTTT. The rearrangement uses TRBV6-1 and TRBJ2-3, with a weak D call TRBD2 (7 bases). CDR3 length: 17 amino acids. CDR1 is MNHNS, CDR2 SASEGT, per germline. V lost 4 bases to trimming and J lost 14 bases, with 31 bases between them.

This clonotype was recorded once. At one of its ends the junction is not consistent with the germline gene, which may arise from a read error. J is TRBJ2-5 and V is TRBV12-5, with 9 bases aligning to TRBD1. The CDR3 sequence is 13 residues long. In germline, CDR1 is LGHNT, CDR2 FRNRAP. The CDR3 region has the DNA TGTGCTAGTGGTTTGGACGGGACAGGGACTATCCGGTTC. This encodes CASGLDGTGTIRF.

V and J are TRBV6-5 and TRBJ1-1; D gene ambiguous. V was clipped by 2 bases and J by 5 bases, with 9 bases between them. There are 13 residues in the CDR3. CDR1 and CDR2 (germline): MNHEY, SVGAGI. DNA for the CDR3: TGTGCCAGCAGTTACCTTAGACAAACTGAAGCTTTCTTT. Its translation: CASSYLRQTEAFF.

The rearrangement links TRBV7-9 to TRBJ1-3; 8 bases are shared with TRBD1. Losses at the gene ends were 4 bases for V and 4 bases for J; bases not matched to a gene: 9. This CDR3 is 16 amino acids long. From germline, CDR1 is SEHNR and CDR2 FQNEAQ (reference sequence). The chain's CDR3 is CASSSRTGTSGNTIYF. The CDR3 region has the DNA TGTGCCAGCAGCTCCCGGACAGGGACGTCCGGAAACACCATATATTTT.

V gene TRBV7-2 combines with J gene TRBJ2-1; no definite D call. CDR1 is SGHTA, CDR2 FQGNSA, per germline. V shed 5 bases and J shed 6 bases, with 14 bases lying between them. CDR3 size: 14 residues. The CDR3 region has the DNA TGTGCCAGCAGCGTCCGGCCCGTGGGCAATGAGCAGTTCTTC. Translation: CASSVRPVGNEQFF.

This chain uses TRBV10-2 with TRBJ2-1; 12 nucleotides agree with TRBD2. The end of the DNA fits TRBJ2-5 better, so the J call may be wrong. Germline-derived CDR1 and CDR2 are WSHSY and SAAADI. The CDR3 runs to 15 residues. The CDR3 reads CASSDPTSGSETQYF. The CDR3 bases are TGCGCCAGCAGTGATCCGACTAGCGGGAGCGAGACCCAGTACTTC.

In this sample, this clonotype turned up a few times. Its ends do not fully match the called genes, so a read error is possible. The rearrangement joins TRBV6-1 to TRBJ2-6, with TRBD1 as a possible D gene (6 bases). Germline V gives CDR1 MNHNS, CDR2 SASEGT. This CDR3 comprises 15 residues. The DNA of the CDR3 is TGTGCCAGCAGCATACAGGGTTCTGGGGCCAACGTCCAGTATTTC. Amino acids: CASSIQGSGANVQYF.

The rearrangement links TRBV10-3 to TRBJ2-2, with a weak D call TRBD2 (6 bases). Per germline, CDR1 ENHRY and CDR2 SYGVKD. The CDR3 runs to 16 residues. Trimming shortened V by 10 bases and J by 0 bases, and 18 bases separated the two germline ends. CDR3 residues: CATRPGELANTGELFF. As DNA, the CDR3 is TGTGCCACGAGGCCGGGGGAACTCGCGAACACCGGGGAGCTGTTTTTT.

The genes are TRBV28 and TRBJ2-3; 7 bases align to TRBD2. Per germline, CDR1 MDHEN and CDR2 SYDVKM. The CDR3 contains 14 residues. Here the CDR3 DNA reads TGTGCGGGCAAAGGGCGGGACTACCCAGATACGCAGTATTTT. Protein: CAGKGRDYPDTQYF.

This chain connects TRBV7-3 to TRBJ2-1; TRBD2 might be the D (6 bases). With 2 bases removed from V and 4 bases from J, the gap between germline ends came to 9 bases. The germline CDR1 and CDR2 sequences are SGHTA and FQGTGA. The CDR3 is 14 amino acids. CDR3 residues: CASSLSSEYNEQFF. CDR3 in DNA: TGTGCCAGCAGCTTATCTAGCGAATACAATGAGCAGTTCTTC.

By sample fraction, this clonotype is medium-sized. The rearrangement links TRBV6-5 to TRBJ2-1; D not certain. Near its end, the DNA agrees better with TRBJ2-5, so the J call may be wrong. CDR1 and CDR2 (germline): MNHEY, SVGAGI. The CDR3 covers 13 residues. The CDR3 nucleotides read TGTGCCAGCAGTGCTAATCGAGAACAGACCCAGTACTTC. It yields the protein CASSANREQTQYF.

The genes are TRBV6-5 and TRBJ2-4; 10 bases agree with TRBD2. TRBJ2-1 explains the end of the DNA better; the J call may be wrong. This CDR3 spans 16 amino acids. Germline V gene data show CDR1 as MNHEY and CDR2 as SVGAGI. The CDR3 DNA is TGTGCCAGCAGTTACTCGATAGCGGGAGGTAGGAACGAGCAGTTCTTC. Residues: CASSYSIAGGRNEQFF.